The T cell receptor (beta chain) described here comes from a study of vaccination and CD4 T cells after COVID-19. Oncomine TCR Beta short-read sequencing was applied to DNA from cultured CD4+ T cells. TCRdb redid the calling of the PCR reads with MiXCR, one entry per CDR3 protein. The sample contains 20,000 to 25,000 distinct CDR3 sequences, about 39% of which appear only once. This clonotype was seen only a few times. The antigen remains undetermined. The germline V and J ends were trimmed by 0 bases and 5 bases, with 11 bases remaining between them. The V gene's germline CDR1 is LGHNA and CDR2 YNFKEQ. This CDR3 comprises 15 residues. The treatment was: approximately 9-day PBMC culture with coronavirus spike peptide pools or control peptides (ViraFEST assay).

Sequencing was performed on CD4+ T cells from blood, cultured in vitro, taken before SARS-CoV-2 vaccination. The receptor was isolated from a human donor who had recovered from COVID-19. The J gene is TRBJ1-5, the V gene TRBV4-2; D is perhaps TRBD1 (6 bases). CDR3 sequence (DNA): TGTGCCAGCAGCCAAGATACTGGGGGCTATCAGCCCCAGCATTTT. Translated, it gives CASSQDTGGYQPQHF.